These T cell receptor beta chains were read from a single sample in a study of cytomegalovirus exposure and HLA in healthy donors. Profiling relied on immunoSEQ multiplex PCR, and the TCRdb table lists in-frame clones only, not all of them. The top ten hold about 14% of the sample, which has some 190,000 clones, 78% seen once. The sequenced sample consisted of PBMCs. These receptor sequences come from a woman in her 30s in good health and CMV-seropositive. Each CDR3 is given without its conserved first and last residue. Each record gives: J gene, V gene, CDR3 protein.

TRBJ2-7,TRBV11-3,ASSQTREQY
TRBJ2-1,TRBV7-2,ACQGTGGENEQF
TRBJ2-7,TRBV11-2,ASSLNRAVSYEQY
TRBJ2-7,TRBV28,ASSIRGTEQY
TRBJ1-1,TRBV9,ASSAGGGYSTEAF
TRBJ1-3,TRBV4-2,ASSQDRTGGMNTIY
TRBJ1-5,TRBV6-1,ASSPLGRANQPQH
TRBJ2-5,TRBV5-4,ASSLDLETQY
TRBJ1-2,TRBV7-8,ASSLGGGPGSLNYGYT
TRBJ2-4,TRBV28,ASSLIRDLAKNIQY
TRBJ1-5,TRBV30,AWSTGGVLINQPQH
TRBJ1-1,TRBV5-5,ASSLYPTGRTEAF
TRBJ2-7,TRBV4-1,ASSPLGLAGVYEQY
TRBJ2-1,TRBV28,ASTMGAGTGPLGGF
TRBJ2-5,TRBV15,ATSRGTRGEETQY
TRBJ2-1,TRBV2,ASSVGLAAYNEQF
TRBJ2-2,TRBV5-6,ASSLVGGASVGELF
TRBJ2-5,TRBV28,ASSLDRGRETQY
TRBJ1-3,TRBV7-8,ASSPSRGQVGPGNTIY
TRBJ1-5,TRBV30,AWSHRDRDNQPQH
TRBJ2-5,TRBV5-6,ASSLATGGPGWETQY
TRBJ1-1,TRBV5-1,ASSSTLDRGNTEAF
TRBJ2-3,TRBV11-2,ASSLVDRDKYTDTQY
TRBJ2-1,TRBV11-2,ASSPLRSYNEQF
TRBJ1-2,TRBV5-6,ASTWGGGAYGYT
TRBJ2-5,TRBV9,ASSVGGLGAQY
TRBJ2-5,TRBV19,ASSTPYQETQY
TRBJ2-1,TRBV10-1,ASSESGTSGGEQF
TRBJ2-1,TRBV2,ATARGLSQF
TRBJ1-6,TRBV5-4,ASSFGSSYNSPLH
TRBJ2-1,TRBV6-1,ASHPIAPPQEQF
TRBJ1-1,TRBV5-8,ASSWDRNTEAF
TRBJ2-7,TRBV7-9,ASSPVGTSATYEQY
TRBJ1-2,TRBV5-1,ASSLSGQIYGYT
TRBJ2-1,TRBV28,ASSWGTGLAGNEQF
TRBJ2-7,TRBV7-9,SSSSDRSYEQY
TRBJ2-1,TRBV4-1,ASSQAKTVPGNEQF
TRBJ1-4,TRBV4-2,ASSQEGTPATNEKLF
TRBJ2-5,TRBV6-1,ASSVQAGTGGGQTQY
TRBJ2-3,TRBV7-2,ASSPDSGRATDTQY
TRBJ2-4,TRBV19,ASRGRGSGKNIQY
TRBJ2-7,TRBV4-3,ASSQMAGPSYEQY
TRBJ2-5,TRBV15,ATHRTGKMETQY
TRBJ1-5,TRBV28,ASSETGQGGQPQH
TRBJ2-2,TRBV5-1,ASSLTTRITGELF
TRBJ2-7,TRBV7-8,ASSTLAGSYEQY
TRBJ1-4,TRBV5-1,ASSLQGEREKLF
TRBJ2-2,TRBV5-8,ASSLHFQGAAGELF